This TCR beta chain was sequenced in a study of blood T cell repertoires in COVID-19. Whole-study context: Collection of acute and convalescent COVID-19 samples took place in the United States, Italy and Spain.

J was trimmed by 3 bases and V by 6 bases; bases with no gene match: 7. The germline V gene encodes CDR1 SGHNT and CDR2 YENEEA. CDR3 length equals 14 residues. Original analysis: Quantification of nucleated cells was approximated via reference gene primer amplification. TCRdb keeps only in-frame clones here, not all; method: immunoSEQ multiplex PCR. V, J and clone size are taken as reported in that table, and D and trimming were inferred from the DNA itself. The table has approximately 85,000 clones, around 92% seen once. The chain joins TRBV11-3 to TRBJ2-7; 8 positions agree with TRBD2. The sequenced material came from peripheral blood. This TCR came from a woman aged 55-69 years with active COVID-19. This CDR3 is CASSRGLADYEQYF. The CDR3 DNA sequence: TGTGCCAGCAGTAGAGGACTAGCAGACTACGAGCAGTACTTC.